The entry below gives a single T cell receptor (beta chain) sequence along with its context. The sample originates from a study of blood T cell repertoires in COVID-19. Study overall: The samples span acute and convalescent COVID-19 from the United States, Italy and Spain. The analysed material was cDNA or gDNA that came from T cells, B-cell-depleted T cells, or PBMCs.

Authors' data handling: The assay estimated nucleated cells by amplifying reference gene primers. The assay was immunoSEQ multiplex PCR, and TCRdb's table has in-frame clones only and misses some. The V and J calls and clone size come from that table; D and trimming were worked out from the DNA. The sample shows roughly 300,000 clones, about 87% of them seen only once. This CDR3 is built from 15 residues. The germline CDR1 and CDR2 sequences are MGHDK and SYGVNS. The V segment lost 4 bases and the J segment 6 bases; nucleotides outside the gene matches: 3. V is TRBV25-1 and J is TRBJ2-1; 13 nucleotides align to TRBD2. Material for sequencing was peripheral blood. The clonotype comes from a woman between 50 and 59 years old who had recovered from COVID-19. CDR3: CASSGGLAGPNEQFF. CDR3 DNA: TGTGCCAGCAGTGGGGGACTAGCGGGACCCAATGAGCAGTTCTTC.